The 18 T cell receptor beta chains below were found in one sample sequenced in a study of blood T cell repertoires in COVID-19. Sequenced by immunoSEQ multiplex PCR; TCRdb stores in-frame clones only, minus some. The table shows approximately 40,000 clones, with about four fifths occurring only once. Source material: peripheral blood. These receptors all stem from an elderly man with active or convalescent COVID-19.

The chain employs TRBV6-1 and TRBJ2-6, with a possible D match to TRBD2 (7 bases). The ends were cut back, 2 bases at V and 2 bases at J, with 13 bases in the middle. Germline CDR1 reads MNHNS; CDR2 reads SASEGT. This CDR3 comprises 17 residues. The CDR3 bases are TGTGCCAGCAGTGAAATGGGAGGGGGAACTGGGGCCAACGTCCTGACTTTC. This codes for CASSEMGGGTGANVLTF.

The chain combines TRBV7-3 with TRBJ2-3, with 9 positions matching TRBD1. Germline V gene sequence: CDR1 SGHTA, CDR2 FQGTGA. The CDR3 contains 14 residues. V dropped 5 bases and J dropped 6; count of bases not matched to a gene: 6. Written as DNA, the CDR3 is TGTGCCAGCAGCGGGCGGGGGACAGGGGATACGCAGTATTTT. Protein sequence: CASSGRGTGDTQYF.

J is TRBJ2-2 and V is TRBV29-1; D is possibly TRBD1 (5 bases). This CDR3 has 12 residues. Per germline, CDR1 SQVTM and CDR2 ANQGSEA. V was pared by 7 bases and J by 7 bases, with 13 bases between. Written as DNA, the CDR3 is TGCAGCGCGGCTAGGGGCATCGGGGAGCTGTTTTTT. It translates to CSAARGIGELFF.

The chain combines TRBV2 with TRBJ2-3; possibly TRBD2 for D (6 bases). Trimming shortened V by 3 bases and J by 7 bases, and 11 bases separated the two germline ends. This CDR3 spans 13 amino acids. In germline, CDR1 is SNHLY, CDR2 FYNNEI. The CDR3 reads CASSEEGPNTQYF. The CDR3 bases are TGTGCCAGCAGTGAGGAGGGCCCAAATACGCAGTATTTT.

The chain joins TRBV9 to TRBJ2-1, with a possible D match to TRBD2 (6 bases). V shed 3 bases and J shed 6 bases, with 10 bases lying between them. The CDR3 runs 13 residues. Germline loops: CDR1 SGDLS, CDR2 YYNGEE. The CDR3 coding sequence is TGTGCCAGCAGCGGGTTGGGAGGCAATGAGCAGTTCTTC. It encodes CASSGLGGNEQFF.

This clone occurred once. The chain is built from TRBV5-1 and TRBJ2-6; D is unresolved. Trimming stripped 4 bases from V and 0 bases from J, with 5 bases between. This CDR3 comprises 14 residues. Germline-derived CDR1 and CDR2 are SGHRS and YFSETQ. This chain's CDR3 is CASSDTSGANVLTF. The CDR3 bases are TGCGCCAGCAGCGACACCTCTGGGGCCAACGTCCTGACTTTC.

The rearrangement links TRBV18 to TRBJ2-3; a weak D match, TRBD2 (5 bases). The germline gives CDR1 KGHSH, CDR2 LQKENI. V was shortened by 4 bases and J by 6 bases, with 20 bases between the two germline ends. The CDR3 has 16 residues. DNA of the CDR3: TGTGCCAGCTCACGGAAAATACTAGGTCCTACGGATACGCAGTATTTT. It yields the protein CASSRKILGPTDTQYF.

This clone was counted once. The V call is TRBV6-5, the J call TRBJ1-5; D possibly corresponds to TRBD1 (5 bases). Germline lookup yields CDR1 MNHEY and CDR2 SVGAGI. The CDR3 runs to 15 residues. V was clipped by 6 bases and J by 2 bases, with 14 bases between them. The DNA for the CDR3 is TGTGCCAGCAGCCCGTTCGGGGGAGGCAATCAGCCCCAGCATTTT. It codes for CASSPFGGGNQPQHF.

This chain joins TRBV15 and TRBJ2-5; tentatively, D is TRBD2 (5 bases). This CDR3 contains 13 residues. V lost 3 bases and J lost 1, with 6 bases in between. The germline CDR1 and CDR2 sequences are LNHNV and YYDKDF (reference sequence). CDR3 sequence: CATSRDSQETQYF. The CDR3 coding sequence is TGTGCCACCAGCAGGGACTCCCAAGAGACCCAGTACTTC. The full variable domain, in which reference TRBV15 and TRBJ2-5 provide the parts outside the CDR3, is DAMVIQNPRYQVTQFGKPVTLSCSQTLNHNVMYWYQQKSSQAPKLLFHYYDKDFNNEADTPDNFQSRRPNTSFCFLDIRSPGLGDTAMYLCATSRDSQETQYFGPGTRLLVL.

As concerns this clone: Relative to the germline gene, one junction end is altered; a read error may explain this. The gene calls are TRBV18 and TRBJ2-7; D is perhaps TRBD1 (5 bases). In germline, CDR1 is KGHSH, CDR2 LQKENI. This CDR3 spans 17 amino acids. The CDR3 nucleotides are TGTGCCAGCTCACCACCCAAAACAGGCCCTTTGTCCTTCGAGCAGTACTTC. Its translation: CASSPPKTGPLSFEQYF.

This clone was observed a few times. The chain combines TRBV28 with TRBJ2-7; possibly TRBD1 for D (8 bases). V was shortened by 5 bases and J by 3 bases, with 17 bases between the two germline ends. The CDR3 is 15 residues long. Germline CDR1 is MDHEN and CDR2 is SYDVKM. In DNA form, the CDR3 reads TGTGCCAGCAGTCCGGACAGGGAGGGAGACTACGAGCAGTACTTC. Translating it yields CASSPDREGDYEQYF. The full variable domain, its missing parts supplied by reference TRBV28 and TRBJ2-7, is DVKVTQSSRYLVKRTGEKVFLECVQDMDHENMFWYRQDPGLGLRLIYFSYDVKMKEKGDIPEGYSVSREKKERFSLILESASTNQTSMYLCASSPDREGDYEQYFGPGTRLTVT.

J is TRBJ1-1 and V is TRBV3-1 (or the pseudogene TRBV3-2), with D possibly matching TRBD1 (5 bases). CDR1 is LGHDT and CDR2 is YNNKEL in the germline V gene (reference sequence). This CDR3 has 14 amino acids. Trimming removed 2 bases from V and 3 bases from J, with 10 bases in between. As DNA, the CDR3 is TGTGCCAGCAGCCAACTGGGAGGGGACACTGAAGCTTTCTTT. It codes for CASSQLGGDTEAFF.

This clone came up a few times. V and J are TRBV6-4 and TRBJ2-1; D unclear. The CDR3 is 14 residues long. The germline V gene encodes CDR1 MRHNA and CDR2 SNTAGT. The germline V and J ends were trimmed by 0 bases and 6 bases, with 9 bases remaining between them. CDR3 sequence (DNA): TGTGCCAGCAGTGACTCATCTCTAACCAATGAGCAGTTCTTC. Protein product: CASSDSSLTNEQFF.

Only a few counts were recorded for this clone. The rearrangement links TRBV5-4 to TRBJ2-1; a weak D match, TRBD2 (5 bases). The CDR3 loop spans 13 amino acids. In germline, CDR1 is SGHNT, CDR2 YYREEE (reference sequence). V was shortened by 0 bases and J by 10 bases, with 11 bases between the two germline ends. CDR3 in DNA: TGTGCCAGCAGCTTGGATGCGGGTTCGGAGCAGTTCTTC. Its protein is CASSLDAGSEQFF.

The chain recombines TRBV2 with TRBJ2-5; 9 bases are a match to TRBD1. J gave up 4 bases and V 10 bases, and 7 bases lay outside the gene matches. CDR1 is SNHLY, CDR2 FYNNEI, per germline. This CDR3 contains 13 residues. The CDR3 bases are TGTGCCACCCCAGTGGGACAGGGAGAGACCCAGTACTTC. Protein: CATPVGQGETQYF. The entire variable domain, with the rest obtained from reference TRBV2 and TRBJ2-5, is as follows: EPEVTQTPSHQVTQMGQEVILRCVPISNHLYFYWYRQILGQKVEFLVSFYNNEISEKSEIFDDQFSVERPDGSNFTLKIRSTKLEDSAMYFCATPVGQGETQYFGPGTRLLVL.

This clone was counted a few times. The CDR3, as DNA: TGCAGCGTTGAATCCACGGGGTATGGCTACACCTTC. As protein: CSVESTGYGYTF. The chain joins TRBV29-1 to TRBJ1-2; D call uncertain. This CDR3 has 12 residues. Trimming pared 2 bases from V and 5 bases from J, leaving 9 bases between. Germline CDR1 SQVTM, CDR2 ANQGSEA.

The chain is built from TRBV7-8 and TRBJ2-1, with D perhaps matching TRBD2 (6 bases). Trimming stripped 4 bases from V and 5 bases from J, with 12 bases between. The CDR3 extends over 14 amino acids. Germline assignment: CDR1 SGHVS and CDR2 FQNEAQ. The CDR3 coding sequence is TGTGCCAGCAGCTCCCGACTAGTAAACAATGAGCAGTTCTTC. Encoded protein: CASSSRLVNNEQFF.

The rearrangement links TRBV9 to TRBJ1-5, with D unclear. Trimming pared 0 bases from V and 0 bases from J, leaving 7 bases between. Germline assignment: CDR1 SGDLS and CDR2 YYNGEE. CDR3 length equals 15 residues. The DNA of the CDR3 is TGTGCCAGCAGCGTAGACGGGTATAGCAATCAGCCCCAGCATTTT. Amino acids: CASSVDGYSNQPQHF.